These 26 T cell receptor beta chains were sequenced from one sample in a study of cytomegalovirus exposure and HLA in healthy donors. Both 60 Vbeta primers and 13 Jbeta primers went into the PCR. Assay used: immunoSEQ multiplex PCR; TCRdb lists only in-frame clones, some missing. Found here are about 150,000 clones, 76% of them singletons; the top ten hold 1.8%. The sample taken for sequencing was PBMCs. These TCRs come from a female donor in good health and CMV-seropositive.

This clone was detected only a few times. J is TRBJ2-7 and V is TRBV30; 7 bases are a match to TRBD1. There are 13 residues in the CDR3. V shed 2 bases, J shed 2 bases, and the junction held 3 bases outside the gene matches. Germline values: CDR1 GTSNPN, CDR2 SVGIG (reference sequence). In DNA form, the CDR3 reads TGTGCCTGGAGTCTCGGGACAGCCTACGAGCAGTACTTC. Residues: CAWSLGTAYEQYF.

The chain employs TRBV6-4 and TRBJ1-1, with a weak D call TRBD1 (5 bases). The CDR3 sequence is 13 residues long. The germline gives CDR1 MRHNA, CDR2 SNTAGT. V was trimmed by 5 bases and J by 6 bases, leaving 13 bases between them. The CDR3 here is CASSLSEGAEAFF. CDR3 coding DNA: TGTGCCAGCAGTCTGAGCGAAGGGGCTGAAGCTTTCTTT.

This sequence joins TRBV2 and TRBJ1-6, with no clear D. This CDR3 contains 15 residues. CDR1 SNHLY and CDR2 FYNNEI come from the germline V gene. V lost 2 bases and J 4 bases, leaving 9 bases between the germline ends. As DNA, the CDR3 is TGTGCCAGCAGTGAAAATTGGCAGTATAATTCACCCCTCCACTTT. This encodes CASSENWQYNSPLHF.

The rearrangement links TRBV2 to TRBJ2-7; 8 nucleotides align to TRBD1. The germline V gene encodes CDR1 SNHLY and CDR2 FYNNEI. The CDR3 contains 14 residues. J was trimmed by 0 bases and V by 4 bases; bases with no gene match: 2. The CDR3 DNA sequence: TGTGCCAGCAGTGGGACAGGGAGCTCCTACGAGCAGTACTTC. This translates into CASSGTGSSYEQYF.

V gene TRBV6-1 combines with J gene TRBJ2-7, with 9 positions matching TRBD2. V was clipped by 1 base and J by 5 bases; unmatched bases: 3. In germline, CDR1 is MNHNS, CDR2 SASEGT. This CDR3 has 14 residues. The CDR3 reads CASSEGGRADEQYF. The CDR3 DNA is TGTGCCAGCAGTGAAGGCGGGAGGGCTGACGAGCAGTACTTC.

The sample holds a few counts of this clone. The J gene is TRBJ2-7, the V gene TRBV6-1, with D perhaps matching TRBD2 (5 bases). Germline V gives CDR1 MNHNS, CDR2 SASEGT. The V and J ends lost 4 bases and 0 bases respectively, with 7 bases between them. The CDR3 contains 13 residues. CDR3 sequence reads: CASSGTSSYEQYF. CDR3 DNA: TGTGCCAGCAGTGGAACTAGCTCCTACGAGCAGTACTTC.

The chain joins TRBV5-1 to TRBJ1-5; D not resolved. CDR1 and CDR2 from the germline V gene are SGHRS and YFSETQ. CDR3 length: 15 amino acids. Trimming stripped 4 bases from V and 0 bases from J, with 11 bases between. CDR3 amino acids: CASSPWSGSNQPQHF. CDR3 in DNA: TGCGCCAGCAGCCCCTGGTCAGGTAGCAATCAGCCCCAGCATTTT.

V and J are TRBV7-2 and TRBJ2-5, with 8 positions matching TRBD1. The DNA end favors TRBJ2-7, so the J call may be wrong. Looked up from germline, CDR1 is SGHTA and CDR2 is FQGNSA. This CDR3 comprises 13 residues. For the CDR3, the DNA is TGTGCCAGCAGCTCGGACAGGGTAGGCGAGCAGTACTTC. Translation: CASSSDRVGEQYF.

The V and J genes are TRBV4-1 and TRBJ2-7; the D gene is possibly TRBD1 (6 bases). Trimming took off 3 bases at V and 3 bases at J, with 15 bases between the two ends. CDR1 and CDR2 from the germline V gene are MGHRA and YSYEKL. There are 15 residues in the CDR3. CDR3 DNA: TGCGCCAGCAGCCACCAGCCAGGGGCGCTCTACGAGCAGTACTTC. This encodes CASSHQPGALYEQYF.

The genes are TRBV14 and TRBJ2-1, with a tentative D call TRBD1 (7 bases). There are 13 residues in the CDR3. The V and J ends lost 7 bases and 7 bases respectively, with 14 bases between them. The germline gives CDR1 SGHDN, CDR2 FVKESK. The CDR3 DNA sequence: TGTGCCAGCACCAGGGGGGCCGGGAATGAGCAGTTCTTC. Translation gives CASTRGAGNEQFF. The entire variable domain, with the rest obtained from reference TRBV14 and TRBJ2-1, is as follows: EAGVTQFPSHSVIEKGQTVTLRCDPISGHDNLYWYRRVMGKEIKFLLHFVKESKQDESGMPNNRFLAERTGGTYSTLKVQPAELEDSGVYFCASTRGAGNEQFFGPGTRLTVL.

This chain connects TRBV2 to TRBJ2-7; weak D call: TRBD2 (5 bases). The V gene's germline CDR1 is SNHLY and CDR2 FYNNEI. The CDR3 runs 15 residues. The ends were cut back, 3 bases at V and 0 bases at J, with 12 bases in the middle. DNA of the CDR3: TGTGCCAGCAGTGACCCAGCGGTAAGCTCCTACGAGCAGTACTTC. Amino acids: CASSDPAVSSYEQYF.

V and J are TRBV10-3 and TRBJ1-1; weak D call: TRBD1 (6 bases). V was shortened by 2 bases and J by 1 base, with 20 bases between the two germline ends. Per the germline V gene, CDR1 is ENHRY and CDR2 is SYGVKD. The CDR3 spans 18 residues. CDR3 loop: CAISENGPRQEPNTEAFF. The CDR3 nucleotides are TGTGCCATCAGTGAGAACGGTCCCCGACAGGAGCCGAACACTGAAGCTTTCTTT.

The chain recombines TRBV4-2 with TRBJ2-5; 9 bases are shared with TRBD2. Germline V gene data show CDR1 as LGHNA and CDR2 as YNFKEQ. Trimming cost V 1 base and J 5 bases; bases outside gene matches: 14. The CDR3 has 18 amino acids. CDR3 loop: CASSQVAHMAGGPETQYF. The CDR3 DNA reads as TGTGCCAGCAGCCAAGTTGCCCATATGGCGGGAGGGCCGGAGACCCAGTACTTC.

The chain is built from TRBV7-7 and TRBJ2-5; weak D call: TRBD1 (6 bases). V lost 3 bases and J lost 4, with 9 bases in between. The CDR3 spans 13 residues. Looked up from germline, CDR1 is SSHAT and CDR2 is FNYEAQ (reference sequence). In DNA, the CDR3 is TGTGCCAGCAGCTTTACAGGGAGAGAGACCCAGTACTTC. Translation gives CASSFTGRETQYF. Full variable domain (outside the CDR3, taken from reference TRBV7-7 and TRBJ2-5): GAGVSQSPRYKVTKRGQDVTLRCDPISSHATLYWYQQALGQGPEFLTYFNYEAQPDKSGLPSDRFSAERPEGSISTLTIQRTEQRDSAMYRCASSFTGRETQYFGPGTRLLVL.

The CDR3 loop is CASSLLFSGGSYEQYF. The CDR3 DNA sequence: TGCGCCAGCAGCTTACTCTTTAGCGGGGGCTCCTACGAGCAGTACTTC. The genes are TRBV4-1 and TRBJ2-7; 9 bases match TRBD2. This CDR3 comprises 16 residues. Germline values: CDR1 MGHRA, CDR2 YSYEKL. The junction had 8 bases not matched to a gene; V was cut back by 5 bases and J by 0 bases.

The rearrangement uses TRBV14 and TRBJ2-7; a possible D gene is TRBD1 (6 bases). Germline V gene lookup returns CDR1 SGHDN and CDR2 FVKESK. The germline V and J ends were trimmed by 6 bases and 0 bases, with 12 bases remaining between them. The CDR3 consists of 14 residues. The CDR3 protein is CASSARQDSYEQYF. CDR3 in DNA: TGTGCCAGCAGTGCGAGACAGGACTCCTACGAGCAGTACTTC.

The chain recombines TRBV10-3 with TRBJ1-6; tentatively, D is TRBD1 (5 bases). This CDR3 comprises 15 residues. Germline V gene data show CDR1 as ENHRY and CDR2 as SYGVKD. With 6 bases removed from V and 7 bases from J, the gap between germline ends came to 16 bases. For the CDR3, the DNA is TGTGCCATCAGGGCGGAAAGGGGCTTCAATTCACCCCTCCACTTT. Its protein is CAIRAERGFNSPLHF.

The genes are TRBV5-4 and TRBJ2-3; 7 bases agree with TRBD2. CDR3 length: 15 amino acids. Germline V gene sequence: CDR1 SGHNT, CDR2 YYREEE (reference sequence). The V and J ends lost 0 bases and 5 bases, in that order; junction bases with no gene match: 6. The CDR3 coding sequence is TGTGCCAGCAGCTTGGGCGGGGTAGCGGGAGATACGCAGTATTTT. This gives the protein CASSLGGVAGDTQYF.

The chain is built from TRBV27 and TRBJ2-7; TRBD1 agrees at 11 bases. CDR3 length equals 12 residues. With 6 bases clipped from V and 7 bases from J, the junction kept 2 bases outside the gene matches. Germline V lookup: CDR1 MNHEY, CDR2 SMNVEV (reference sequence). CDR3 sequence: CASRGTGGEQYF. As DNA, the CDR3 is TGTGCCAGCAGGGGGACAGGGGGTGAGCAGTACTTC.

V gene TRBV4-1 combines with J gene TRBJ1-5; D uncertain. The CDR3 is made up of 16 amino acids. Germline CDR1 is MGHRA and CDR2 is YSYEKL. With 0 bases removed from V and 3 bases from J, the gap between germline ends came to 12 bases. As DNA, the CDR3 is TGCGCCAGCAGCCAAGATGTCAATGTCCCCAATCAGCCCCAGCATTTT. Residues: CASSQDVNVPNQPQHF.

The rearrangement uses TRBV28 and TRBJ2-1; 10 nucleotides align to TRBD2. The CDR3 contains 14 residues. CDR1 MDHEN and CDR2 SYDVKM come from the germline V gene. Unmatched junction bases numbered 7, after V lost 6 bases and J lost 8 bases. CDR3 in DNA: TGTGCCAGCAGGAGCGGGGGGGCCAACTATGAGCAGTTCTTC. It is translated as CASRSGGANYEQFF. The variable domain in full, with the rest retrieved from reference TRBV28 and TRBJ2-1, is DVKVTQSSRYLVKRTGEKVFLECVQDMDHENMFWYRQDPGLGLRLIYFSYDVKMKEKGDIPEGYSVSREKKERFSLILESASTNQTSMYLCASRSGGANYEQFFGPGTRLTVL.

This chain connects TRBV13 to TRBJ2-5; 10 positions match TRBD2. Trimming cost V 6 bases and J 0 bases; bases outside gene matches: 7. Germline CDR1 reads PRHDT; CDR2 reads FYEKMQ (reference sequence). The CDR3 runs 16 residues. CDR3 region: CASSPSLAGDQETQYF. The CDR3 DNA follows: TGTGCCAGCAGTCCCAGCCTAGCGGGAGACCAAGAGACCCAGTACTTC. Supplemented by reference TRBV13 and TRBJ2-5, the full variable domain reads AAGVIQSPRHLIKEKRETATLKCYPIPRHDTVYWYQQGPGQDPQFLISFYEKMQSDKGSIPDRFSAQQFSDYHSELNMSSLELGDSALYFCASSPSLAGDQETQYFGPGTRLLVL.

This sequence joins TRBV30 and TRBJ2-7; D unresolved. CDR3 length equals 12 residues. V shed 3 bases and J shed 5 bases, with 11 bases lying between them. Looked up from germline, CDR1 is GTSNPN and CDR2 is SVGIG (reference sequence). The CDR3 DNA reads TGTGCCTGGAGCTTGACTTCAGACGAGCAGTACTTC. Its protein is CAWSLTSDEQYF. The variable domain in full, with the rest retrieved from reference TRBV30 and TRBJ2-7, is SQTIHQWPATLVQPVGSPLSLECTVEGTSNPNLYWYRQAAGRGLQLLFYSVGIGQISSEVPQNLSASRPQDRQFILSSKKLLLSDSGFYLCAWSLTSDEQYFGPGTRLTVT.

The DNA of the CDR3 is TGCAGCGTTCAGGGCTCTTCTGGCTACACCTTC. Encoded protein: CSVQGSSGYTF. V usage is TRBV29-1 and J usage is TRBJ1-2, with D maybe TRBD1 (5 bases). Germline assignment: CDR1 SQVTM and CDR2 ANQGSEA. This CDR3 has 11 residues. Trimming shortened V by 5 bases and J by 7 bases, and 11 bases separated the two germline ends.

The rearrangement uses TRBV4-1 and TRBJ1-6; D is ambiguous. Germline V gene sequence: CDR1 MGHRA, CDR2 YSYEKL. V was cut by 1 base and J by 0 bases, with 7 bases left in between. The CDR3 sequence is 16 residues long. The CDR3 protein is CASSQGFSSYNSPLHF. The CDR3 bases are TGCGCCAGCAGCCAAGGTTTTAGCTCCTATAATTCACCCCTCCACTTT.

The chain combines TRBV4-1 with TRBJ2-5; no definite D call. The CDR3 is 17 residues long. CDR1 and CDR2 from the germline V gene are MGHRA and YSYEKL. Trimming took 1 base from V and 1 from J, leaving 16 bases between them. The CDR3 is CASSQGPTWAGQETQYF. CDR3 DNA: TGCGCCAGCAGCCAAGGGCCTACTTGGGCCGGCCAAGAGACCCAGTACTTC.